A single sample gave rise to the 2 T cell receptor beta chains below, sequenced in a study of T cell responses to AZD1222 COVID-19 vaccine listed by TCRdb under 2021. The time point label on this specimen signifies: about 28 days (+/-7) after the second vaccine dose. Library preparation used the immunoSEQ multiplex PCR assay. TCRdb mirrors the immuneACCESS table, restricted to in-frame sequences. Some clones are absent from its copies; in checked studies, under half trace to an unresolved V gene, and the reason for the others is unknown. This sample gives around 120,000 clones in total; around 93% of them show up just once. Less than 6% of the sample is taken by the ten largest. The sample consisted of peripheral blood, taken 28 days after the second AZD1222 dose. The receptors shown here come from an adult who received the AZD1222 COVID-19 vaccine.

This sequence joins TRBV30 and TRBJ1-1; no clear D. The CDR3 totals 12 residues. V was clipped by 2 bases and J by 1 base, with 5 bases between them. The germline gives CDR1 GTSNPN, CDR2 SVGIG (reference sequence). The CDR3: CAWSSENTEAFF. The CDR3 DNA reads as TGTGCCTGGAGTTCCGAGAACACTGAAGCTTTCTTT.

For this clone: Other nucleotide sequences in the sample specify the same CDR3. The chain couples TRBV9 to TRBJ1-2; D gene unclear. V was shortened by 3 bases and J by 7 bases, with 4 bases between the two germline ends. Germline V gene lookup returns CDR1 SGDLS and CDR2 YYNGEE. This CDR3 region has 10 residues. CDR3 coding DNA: TGTGCCAGCAGCGGACGTGGCTACACCTTC. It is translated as CASSGRGYTF. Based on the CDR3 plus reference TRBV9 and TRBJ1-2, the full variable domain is DSGVTQTPKHLITATGQRVTLRCSPRSGDLSVYWYQQSLDQGLQFLIQYYNGEERAKGNILERFSAQQFPDLHSELNLSSLELGDSALYFCASSGRGYTFGSGTRLTVV.